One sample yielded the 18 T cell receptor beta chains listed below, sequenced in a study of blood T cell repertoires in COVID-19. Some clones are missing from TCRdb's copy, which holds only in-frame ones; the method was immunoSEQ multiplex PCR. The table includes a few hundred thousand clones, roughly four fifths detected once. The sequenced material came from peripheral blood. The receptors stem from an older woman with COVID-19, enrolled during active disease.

CDR3 nucleotide sequence: TGTGCCAGCAGCTTAGATCGAACTAGCGGGACCGACACCGGGGAGCTGTTTTTT. Translation gives CASSLDRTSGTDTGELFF. The genes are TRBV11-2 and TRBJ2-2; TRBD2 aligns across 10 bases. Germline loops: CDR1 SGHAT, CDR2 FQNNGV. The CDR3 extends over 18 amino acids. V lost 0 bases to trimming and J lost 3 bases; unmatched junction nucleotides: 7. The full variable domain, its missing parts supplied by reference TRBV11-2 and TRBJ2-2, is EAGVAQSPRYKIIEKRQSVAFWCNPISGHATLYWYQQILGQGPKLLIQFQNNGVVDDSQLPKDRFSAERLKGVDSTLKIQPAKLEDSAVYLCASSLDRTSGTDTGELFFGEGSRLTVL.

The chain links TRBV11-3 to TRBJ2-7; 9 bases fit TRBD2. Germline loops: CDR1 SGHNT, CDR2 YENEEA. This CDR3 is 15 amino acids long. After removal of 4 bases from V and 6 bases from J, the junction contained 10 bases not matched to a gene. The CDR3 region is CASSSGREGSREQYF. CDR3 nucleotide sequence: TGTGCCAGCAGCTCCGGGCGGGAGGGAAGTCGCGAGCAGTACTTC.

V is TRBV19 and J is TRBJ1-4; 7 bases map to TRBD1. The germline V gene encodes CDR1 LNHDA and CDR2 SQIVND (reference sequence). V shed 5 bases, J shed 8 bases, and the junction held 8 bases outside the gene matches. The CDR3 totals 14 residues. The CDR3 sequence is CASSFGRGREKLFF. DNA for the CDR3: TGTGCCAGTAGTTTCGGCAGGGGGAGAGAAAAACTGTTTTTT.

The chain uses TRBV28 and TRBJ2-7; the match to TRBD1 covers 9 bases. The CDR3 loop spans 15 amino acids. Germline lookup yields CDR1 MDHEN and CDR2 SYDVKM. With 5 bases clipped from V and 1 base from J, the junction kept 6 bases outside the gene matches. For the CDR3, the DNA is TGTGCCAGCAGTCGCCTGGGACAGGGTTCCTACGAGCAGTACTTC. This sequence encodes CASSRLGQGSYEQYF.

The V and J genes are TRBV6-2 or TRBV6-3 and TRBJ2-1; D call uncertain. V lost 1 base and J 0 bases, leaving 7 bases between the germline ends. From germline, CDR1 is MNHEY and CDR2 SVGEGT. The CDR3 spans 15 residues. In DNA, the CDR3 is TGTGCCAGCAGTTACTTGAGAAGCTCCTACAATGAGCAGTTCTTC. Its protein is CASSYLRSSYNEQFF.

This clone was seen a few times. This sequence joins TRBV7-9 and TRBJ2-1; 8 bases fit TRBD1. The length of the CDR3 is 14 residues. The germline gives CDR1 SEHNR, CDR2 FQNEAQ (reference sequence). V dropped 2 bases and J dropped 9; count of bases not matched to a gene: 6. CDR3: CASSLPVQGGEQFF. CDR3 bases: TGTGCCAGCAGCTTACCCGTACAGGGGGGTGAGCAGTTCTTC.

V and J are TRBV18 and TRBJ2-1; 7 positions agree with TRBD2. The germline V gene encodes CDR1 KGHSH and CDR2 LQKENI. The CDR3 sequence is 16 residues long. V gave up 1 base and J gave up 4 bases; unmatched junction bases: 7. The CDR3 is CASSPRGGGIYNEQFF. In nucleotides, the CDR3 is TGTGCCAGCTCACCACGTGGGGGGGGGATTTACAATGAGCAGTTCTTC.

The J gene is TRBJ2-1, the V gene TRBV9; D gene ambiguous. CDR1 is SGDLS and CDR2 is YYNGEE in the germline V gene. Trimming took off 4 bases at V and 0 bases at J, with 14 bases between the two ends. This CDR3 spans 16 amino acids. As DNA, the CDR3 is TGTGCCAGCAGCCCGCAGGCGATAAGCTCCTACAATGAGCAGTTCTTC. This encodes CASSPQAISSYNEQFF.

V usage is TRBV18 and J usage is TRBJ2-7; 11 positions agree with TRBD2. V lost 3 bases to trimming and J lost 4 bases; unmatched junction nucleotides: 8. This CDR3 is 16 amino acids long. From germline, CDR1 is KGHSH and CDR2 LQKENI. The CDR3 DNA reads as TGTGCCAGCTCACCGATGACTAGCGGGATTACGTACGAGCAGTACTTC. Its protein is CASSPMTSGITYEQYF.

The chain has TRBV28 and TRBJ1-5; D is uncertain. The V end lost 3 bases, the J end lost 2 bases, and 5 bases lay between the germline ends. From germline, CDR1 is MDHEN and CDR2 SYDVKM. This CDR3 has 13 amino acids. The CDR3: CASSLAGNQPQHF. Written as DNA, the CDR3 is TGTGCCAGCAGTTTGGCGGGCAATCAGCCCCAGCATTTT.

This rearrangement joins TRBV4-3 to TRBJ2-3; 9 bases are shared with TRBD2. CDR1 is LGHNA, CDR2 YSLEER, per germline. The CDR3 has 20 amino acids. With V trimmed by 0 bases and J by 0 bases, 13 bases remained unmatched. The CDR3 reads CASSQDFIAGESLSTDTQYF. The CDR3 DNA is TGCGCCAGCAGCCAAGATTTTATAGCGGGAGAGTCCTTAAGCACAGATACGCAGTATTTT.

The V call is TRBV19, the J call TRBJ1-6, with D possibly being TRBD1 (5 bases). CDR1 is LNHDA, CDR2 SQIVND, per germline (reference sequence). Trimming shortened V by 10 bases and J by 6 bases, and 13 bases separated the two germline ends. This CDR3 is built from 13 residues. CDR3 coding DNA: TGTGCCACCTCGACAGCCCGTAATTCACCCCTCCACTTT. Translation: CATSTARNSPLHF.

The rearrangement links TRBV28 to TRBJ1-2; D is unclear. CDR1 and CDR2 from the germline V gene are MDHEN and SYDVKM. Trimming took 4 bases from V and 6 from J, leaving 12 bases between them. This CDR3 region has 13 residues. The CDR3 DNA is TGTGCCAGCAGTTCCGAAGTGGGAGATGGCTACACCTTC. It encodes CASSSEVGDGYTF.

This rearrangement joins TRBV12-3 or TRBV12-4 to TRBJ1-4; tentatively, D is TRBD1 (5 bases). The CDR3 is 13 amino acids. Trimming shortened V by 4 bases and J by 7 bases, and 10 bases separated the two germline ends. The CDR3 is CASSYGTGEKLFF. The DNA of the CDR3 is TGTGCCAGCAGTTACGGGACTGGTGAAAAACTGTTTTTT.

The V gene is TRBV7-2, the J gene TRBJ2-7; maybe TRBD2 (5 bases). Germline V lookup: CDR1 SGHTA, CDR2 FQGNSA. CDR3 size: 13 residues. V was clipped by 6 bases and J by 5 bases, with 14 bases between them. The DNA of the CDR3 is TGTGCCAGCAGGGGGTCACGGCGGGACGAGCAGTACTTC. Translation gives CASRGSRRDEQYF.

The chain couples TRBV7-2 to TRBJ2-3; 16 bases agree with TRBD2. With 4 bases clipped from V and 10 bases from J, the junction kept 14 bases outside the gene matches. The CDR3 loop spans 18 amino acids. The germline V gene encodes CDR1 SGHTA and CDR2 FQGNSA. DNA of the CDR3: TGTGCCAGCAGCTCCGGGACTAGCGGGAGGGCCTACATTCCCTCGCAGTATTTT. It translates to CASSSGTSGRAYIPSQYF.

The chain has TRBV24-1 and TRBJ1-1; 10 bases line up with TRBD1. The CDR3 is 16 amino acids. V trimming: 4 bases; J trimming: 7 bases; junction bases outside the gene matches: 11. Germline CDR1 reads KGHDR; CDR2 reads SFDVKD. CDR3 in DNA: TGTGCCACCAGTGACCTCGTTAAGACAGGGGGCTTTGAAGCTTTCTTT. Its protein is CATSDLVKTGGFEAFF.

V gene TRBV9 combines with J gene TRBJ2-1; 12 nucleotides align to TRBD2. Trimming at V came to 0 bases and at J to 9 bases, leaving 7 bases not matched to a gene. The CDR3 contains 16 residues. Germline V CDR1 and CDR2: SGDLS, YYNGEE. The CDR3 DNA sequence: TGTGCCAGCAGCGTAGCCCCTAGCGGGAGGGCCGGTGAGCAGTTCTTC. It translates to CASSVAPSGRAGEQFF.